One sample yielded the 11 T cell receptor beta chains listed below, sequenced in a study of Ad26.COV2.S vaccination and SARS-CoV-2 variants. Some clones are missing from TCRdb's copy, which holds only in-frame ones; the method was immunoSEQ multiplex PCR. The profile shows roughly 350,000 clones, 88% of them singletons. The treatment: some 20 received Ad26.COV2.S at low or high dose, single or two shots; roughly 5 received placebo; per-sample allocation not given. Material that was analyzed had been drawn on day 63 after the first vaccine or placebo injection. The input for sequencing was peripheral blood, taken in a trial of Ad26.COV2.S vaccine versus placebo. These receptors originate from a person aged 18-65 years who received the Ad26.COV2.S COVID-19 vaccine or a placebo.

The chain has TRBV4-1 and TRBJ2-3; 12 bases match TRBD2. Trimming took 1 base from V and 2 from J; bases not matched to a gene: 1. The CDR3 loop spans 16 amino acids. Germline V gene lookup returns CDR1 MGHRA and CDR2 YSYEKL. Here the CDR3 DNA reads TGCGCCAGCAGCCAAGGGACTAGCGGGATCACAGATACGCAGTATTTT. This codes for CASSQGTSGITDTQYF.

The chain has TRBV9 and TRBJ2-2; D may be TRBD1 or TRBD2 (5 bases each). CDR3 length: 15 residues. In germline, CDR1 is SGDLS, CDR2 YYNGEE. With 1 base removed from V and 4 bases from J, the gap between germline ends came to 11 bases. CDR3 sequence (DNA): TGTGCCAGCAGCGTACCTAGCCAGGGCACCGGGGAGCTGTTTTTT. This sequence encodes CASSVPSQGTGELFF.

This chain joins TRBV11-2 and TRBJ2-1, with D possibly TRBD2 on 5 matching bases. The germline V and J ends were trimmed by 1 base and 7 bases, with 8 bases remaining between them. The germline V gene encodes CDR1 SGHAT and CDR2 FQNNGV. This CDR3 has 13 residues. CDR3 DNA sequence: TGTGCCAGCAGCTTAGTTTCGGGAAATGAGCAGTTCTTC. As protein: CASSLVSGNEQFF.

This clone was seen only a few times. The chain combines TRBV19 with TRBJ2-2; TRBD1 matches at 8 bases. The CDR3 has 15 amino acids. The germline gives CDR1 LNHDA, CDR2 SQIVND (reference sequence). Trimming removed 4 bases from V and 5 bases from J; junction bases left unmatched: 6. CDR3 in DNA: TGTGCCAGTAGTAGGGGGACAGGAGCAACCGGGGAGCTGTTTTTT. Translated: CASSRGTGATGELFF.

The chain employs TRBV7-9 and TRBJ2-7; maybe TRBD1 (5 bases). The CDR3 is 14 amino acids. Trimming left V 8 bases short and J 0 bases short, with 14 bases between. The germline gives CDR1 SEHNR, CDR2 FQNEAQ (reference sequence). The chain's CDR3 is CASCWTSNSYEQYF. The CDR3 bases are TGTGCCAGCTGTTGGACATCGAACTCCTACGAGCAGTACTTC.

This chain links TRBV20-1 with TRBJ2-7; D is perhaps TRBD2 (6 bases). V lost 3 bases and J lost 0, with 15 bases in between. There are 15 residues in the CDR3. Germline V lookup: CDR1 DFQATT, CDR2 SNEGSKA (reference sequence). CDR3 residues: CSASSASAFSYEQYF. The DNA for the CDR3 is TGCAGTGCTAGTTCCGCTAGCGCCTTCTCCTACGAGCAGTACTTC.

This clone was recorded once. The CDR3: CSVRRQQNTEAFF. In DNA, the CDR3 is TGCAGCGTTAGGAGACAGCAGAACACTGAAGCTTTCTTT. V is TRBV29-1 and J is TRBJ1-1; D perhaps matches TRBD1 (5 bases). Between the trimmed V and J ends, which lost 5 bases and 1 base, there was a span of 11 bases. Germline V gene sequence: CDR1 SQVTM, CDR2 ANQGSEA. The length of the CDR3 is 13 residues.

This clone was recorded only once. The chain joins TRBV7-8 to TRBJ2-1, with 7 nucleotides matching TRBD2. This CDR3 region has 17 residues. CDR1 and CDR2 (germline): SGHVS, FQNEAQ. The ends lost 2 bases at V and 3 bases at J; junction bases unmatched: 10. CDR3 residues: CASSLQGGARGYNEQFF. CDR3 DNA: TGTGCCAGCAGCTTACAGGGAGGGGCACGGGGCTACAATGAGCAGTTCTTC.

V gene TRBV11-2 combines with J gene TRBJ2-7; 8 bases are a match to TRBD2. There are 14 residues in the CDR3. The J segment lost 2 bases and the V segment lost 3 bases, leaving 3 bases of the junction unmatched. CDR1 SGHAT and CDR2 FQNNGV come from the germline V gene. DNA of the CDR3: TGTGCCAGCAGCTTCGGCGGGGGGACCTACGAGCAGTACTTC. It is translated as CASSFGGGTYEQYF.

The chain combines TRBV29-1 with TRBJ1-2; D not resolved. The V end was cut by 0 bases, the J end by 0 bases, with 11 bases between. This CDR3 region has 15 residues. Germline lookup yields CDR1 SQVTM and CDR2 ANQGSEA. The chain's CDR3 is CSVEDAGVANYGYTF. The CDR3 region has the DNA TGCAGCGTTGAAGATGCAGGAGTAGCTAACTATGGCTACACCTTC.

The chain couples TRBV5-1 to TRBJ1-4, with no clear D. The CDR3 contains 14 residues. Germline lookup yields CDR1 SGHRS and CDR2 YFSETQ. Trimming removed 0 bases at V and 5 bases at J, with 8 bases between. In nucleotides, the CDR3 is TGCGCCAGCAGCTTGGACATTGGAAATGAAAAACTGTTTTTT. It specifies CASSLDIGNEKLFF.